A selection of T cell receptor beta chains follows, all from one sample in a study of CD8+CD57+ T cells in acquired aplastic anemia. TCRdb recomputed calls from the reads with MiXCR, one row per CDR3 protein. The sample yields over 150,000 distinct CDR3 sequences, 70% to 80% seen once. The sequenced material came from sorted CD4+, CD8+, or CD8+CD57+ T cells (not recorded which) from PBMCs. The receptors here all came from a human donor with aplastic anemia. CDR3s include the opening cysteine and the closing phenylalanine or tryptophan. D genes are given only for firm matches. Size tells how often a clone was seen (once, few, many) or the class of an expanded clone, and some rows leave it out.

J: TRBJ1-1; D: TRBD1; V: TRBV20-1; size: few; CDR3: CSALETGATEAFF; DNA: TGCAGTGCTCTTGAGACAGGGGCAACTGAAGCTTTCTTT
J: TRBJ1-1; D: NA; V: TRBV29-1; size: NA; CDR3: CSVDGQNTEAFF; DNA: TGCAGCGTAGACGGTCAGAACACTGAAGCTTTCTTT
J: TRBJ2-7; D: TRBD2; V: TRBV9; size: NA; CDR3: CASSVASSGYWEQYF; DNA: TGTGCCAGCAGCGTAGCGTCTAGCGGATACTGGGAGCAGTACTTC
J: TRBJ2-1; D: NA; V: TRBV24-1; size: NA; CDR3: CATSGRGNEQFF; DNA: TGTGCCACCAGTGGTCGGGGCAATGAGCAGTTCTTC
J: TRBJ2-7; D: NA; V: TRBV25-1; size: NA; CDR3: CASSELPDEGSYEQYF; DNA: TGTGCCAGCAGTGAACTCCCCGATGAGGGTTCCTACGAGCAGTACTTC
J: TRBJ1-1; D: NA; V: TRBV2; size: NA; CDR3: CASTPPGGRVTTEAFF; DNA: TGTGCCAGCACCCCCCCAGGTGGCAGGGTGACCACTGAAGCTTTCTTT
J: TRBJ2-2; D: NA; V: TRBV20-1; size: few; CDR3: CSARGANTGELFF; DNA: TGCAGTGCTAGAGGGGCTAACACCGGGGAGCTGTTTTTT
J: TRBJ2-7; D: NA; V: TRBV5-8; size: NA; CDR3: CASSFRQRAYEQYF; DNA: TGTGCCAGCAGCTTTCGACAGCGTGCCTACGAGCAGTACTTC
J: TRBJ2-4; D: NA; V: TRBV7-9; size: NA; CDR3: CASSLAGTPPSENIQYF; DNA: TGTGCCAGCAGCTTAGCCGGGACTCCTCCTTCGGAAAACATTCAGTACTTC
J: TRBJ1-1; D: NA; V: TRBV7-9; size: NA; CDR3: CASSRREVSENTEAFF; DNA: TGTGCCAGCAGCCGGAGGGAGGTTTCTGAGAACACTGAAGCTTTCTTT
J: TRBJ2-7; D: NA; V: TRBV10-3; size: NA; CDR3: CAISEMAYEQYF; DNA: TGTGCCATCAGTGAGATGGCCTACGAGCAGTACTTC
J: TRBJ2-7; D: NA; V: TRBV19; size: NA; CDR3: CASSLQDTSYEQYF; DNA: TGTGCCAGTAGTCTGCAGGACACGTCCTACGAGCAGTACTTC
J: TRBJ2-1; D: TRBD1; V: TRBV7-3; size: NA; CDR3: CASSLQGLYNEQFF; DNA: TGTGCCAGCAGCCTACAGGGGCTCTACAATGAGCAGTTCTTC
J: TRBJ2-3; D: NA; V: TRBV7-9; size: few; CDR3: CASSLDGQGTQYF; DNA: TGTGCCAGCAGCTTAGATGGCCAGGGGACGCAGTATTTT
J: TRBJ2-7; D: NA; V: TRBV12-3/TRBV12-4; size: few; CDR3: CASSRQSSYEQYF; DNA: TGTGCCAGCAGCCGACAGAGCTCCTACGAGCAGTACTTC
J: TRBJ2-1; D: NA; V: TRBV5-1; size: NA; CDR3: CASSDPQGISYNEQFF; DNA: TGCGCCAGCAGCGACCCGCAGGGGATCTCCTACAATGAGCAGTTCTTC
J: TRBJ1-1; D: NA; V: TRBV7-9; size: NA; CDR3: CASSSRDDSVVGTEAFF; DNA: TGTGCCAGCAGCAGCCGGGACGATTCCGTTGTTGGGACTGAAGCTTTCTTT
J: TRBJ1-2; D: TRBD1; V: TRBV2; size: few; CDR3: CASSVRQGGGYTF; DNA: TGTGCCAGCAGTGTGCGACAGGGAGGAGGCTACACCTTC
J: TRBJ1-1; D: NA; V: TRBV5-1; size: NA; CDR3: CASSLGGTWTEAFF; DNA: TGCGCCAGCAGCTTGGGAGGGACCTGGACTGAAGCTTTCTTT
J: TRBJ2-7; D: TRBD1; V: TRBV7-9; size: NA; CDR3: CASSLAGTVYEQYF; DNA: TGTGCCAGCAGCTTAGCCGGGACAGTCTACGAGCAGTACTTC
J: TRBJ2-5; D: NA; V: TRBV12-3/TRBV12-4; size: many; CDR3: CASSLSGGGETQYF; DNA: TGTGCCAGCAGTTTATCAGGGGGAGGCGAGACCCAGTACTTC
J: TRBJ1-6; D: NA; V: TRBV11-3; size: NA; CDR3: CASRVPVDGNSPLHF; DNA: TGTGCCAGCAGAGTTCCGGTCGATGGAAATTCACCCCTCCACTTT
J: TRBJ1-1; D: NA; V: TRBV11-1; size: few; CDR3: CASSSPDLNTEAFF; DNA: TGTGCCAGCAGCTCCCCAGACTTGAACACTGAAGCTTTCTTT
J: TRBJ2-1; D: NA; V: TRBV7-6; size: NA; CDR3: CASSLDWGNNEQFF; DNA: TGTGCCAGCAGCTTAGACTGGGGAAACAATGAGCAGTTCTTC
J: TRBJ1-4; D: TRBD1; V: TRBV7-9; size: NA; CDR3: CASSPWTGAEEKLFF; DNA: TGTGCCAGCAGCCCGTGGACAGGGGCAGAGGAAAAACTGTTTTTT
J: TRBJ2-1; D: NA; V: TRBV24-1; size: NA; CDR3: CAPPPTPNEQFF; DNA: TGTGCCCCTCCGCCCACCCCCAATGAGCAGTTCTTC
J: TRBJ1-5; D: NA; V: TRBV19; size: NA; CDR3: CASSWEPGQPQHF; DNA: TGTGCCAGCTCATGGGAGCCAGGGCAGCCCCAGCATTTT
J: TRBJ2-7; D: NA; V: TRBV2; size: NA; CDR3: CASLRTETSYEQYF; DNA: TGTGCCAGCCTCCGGACAGAGACCTCCTACGAGCAGTACTTC
J: TRBJ2-2; D: TRBD2; V: TRBV12-3/TRBV12-4; size: NA; CDR3: CASSRRTSGSGELFF; DNA: TGTGCCAGCAGTCGAAGGACTAGCGGGAGCGGGGAGCTGTTTTTT
J: TRBJ1-1; D: NA; V: TRBV9; size: NA; CDR3: CASSVSPATEAFF; DNA: TGTGCCAGCAGCGTAAGTCCGGCCACTGAAGCTTTCTTT
J: TRBJ2-7; D: NA; V: TRBV6-5; size: many; CDR3: CASSYHSGSTYEQYF; DNA: TGTGCCAGCAGTTACCATAGCGGAAGTACCTACGAGCAGTACTTC
J: TRBJ1-2; D: TRBD1; V: TRBV2; size: few; CDR3: CASSGTGATGGGYTF; DNA: TGTGCCAGCAGCGGGACAGGGGCTACGGGGGGTGGCTACACCTTC
J: TRBJ1-2; D: NA; V: TRBV7-6; size: many; CDR3: CASSLAHRSYGYTF; DNA: TGTGCCAGCAGCTTAGCGCACAGGTCCTATGGCTACACCTTC
J: TRBJ2-3; D: TRBD1; V: TRBV5-5; size: NA; CDR3: CASSSVTGTVLDTQYF; DNA: TGCGCCAGCAGCTCAGTAACCGGGACAGTCTTGGATACGCAGTATTTT
J: TRBJ2-1; D: NA; V: TRBV7-9; size: few; CDR3: CASSLGFHEQFF; DNA: TGTGCCAGCAGCCTAGGATTCCATGAGCAGTTCTTC
J: TRBJ1-1; D: NA; V: TRBV7-2; size: NA; CDR3: CASSLVGPNTEAFF; DNA: TGTGCCAGCAGCTTAGTCGGCCCCAACACTGAAGCTTTCTTT
J: TRBJ1-2; D: NA; V: TRBV7-9; size: NA; CDR3: CASSLEGFNYGYTF; DNA: TGTGCCAGCAGCTTAGAGGGGTTCAACTATGGCTACACCTTC
J: TRBJ2-5; D: TRBD2; V: TRBV20-1; size: NA; CDR3: CSAGLLASGRGETQYF; DNA: TGCAGTGCTGGACTTTTAGCTAGCGGGAGGGGGGAGACCCAGTACTTC